This T cell receptor (beta chain) was retrieved from a study of CD8 T cells in ankylosing spondylitis. Study-wide results and caveats: Within ankylosing spondylitis blood, a TCR beta motif made up of eight or nine highly homologous variants appeared to be characteristic. Researchers reportedly found disease-linked clones significantly enriched in matched ankylosing spondylitis synovial fluid.

This clonotype was recorded a few times. The antigen is undetermined. This CDR3 comprises 13 residues. Germline-derived CDR1 and CDR2 are DFQATT and SNEGSKA (reference sequence). Trimming took 6 bases from V and 0 from J, leaving 12 bases between them. With molecular barcodes, quantitative 5'-RACE was used to make the TCR beta libraries. One entry per CDR3 protein, called by TCRdb with MiXCR from the 5' RACE reads. The table includes about 150,000 distinct CDR3 sequences, approximately 48% detected once. The sample consisted of synovial fluid, either unsorted or a sorted T cell fraction (not recorded which). The chain has TRBV20-1 and TRBJ2-7; D possibly corresponds to TRBD1 (6 bases). The origin of this receptor is a male donor with ankylosing spondylitis. CDR3 DNA: TGCAGTGCGCAACAGGGAAGCTCCTACGAGCAGTACTTC. It specifies CSAQQGSSYEQYF.